The next 2 T cell receptor beta chains were all read from a single sample in a study of PD-L1 blockade in urothelial cancer (dated by TCRdb to the late 2010s). The sample's time point label is to be understood as: pretreatment peripheral blood. The library came from the immunoSEQ multiplex PCR assay. Drawn from immuneACCESS, this table holds only the in-frame rearrangements with V and J called that TCRdb kept. Clones are partly lost; checked studies trace under half to an unresolved V gene and leave the rest unexplained. Within this sample are 50,000 to 65,000 clones, with about 76% of them counted one time only. The ten largest make up 2.5% to 3.5% of the sample. Material: PBMCs, obtained around atezolizumab (anti-PD-L1) treatment. These receptors came from a man between 65 and 85 years old with urothelial cancer.

The V call is TRBV19, the J call TRBJ2-7, with D uncertain. V was clipped by 1 base and J by 0 bases, with 4 bases between them. Germline assignment: CDR1 LNHDA and CDR2 SQIVND (reference sequence). There are 13 residues in the CDR3. In DNA, the CDR3 is TGTGCCAGTAGTATAGGACTCTCCTACGAGCAGTACTTC. It is translated as CASSIGLSYEQYF.

The chain's CDR3 is CASSNWGQGEGTEAFF. In DNA form, the CDR3 reads TGTGCCAGTAGTAATTGGGGACAGGGCGAGGGAACTGAAGCTTTCTTT. The chain has TRBV19 and TRBJ1-1; 9 bases align to TRBD1. The germline V gene has CDR1 LNHDA and CDR2 SQIVND (reference sequence). V gave up 4 bases and J gave up 5 bases; unmatched junction bases: 11. CDR3 length: 16 residues. Complete variable domain (other parts from reference TRBV19 and TRBJ1-1): DGGITQSPKYLFRKEGQNVTLSCEQNLNHDAMYWYRQDPGQGLRLIYYSQIVNDFQKGDIAEGYSVSREKKESFPLTVTSAQKNPTAFYLCASSNWGQGEGTEAFFGQGTRLTVV.